The rows below give T cell receptor beta chains drawn from one sample of a study of shared clonotypes between healthy human individuals. The assay was immunoSEQ multiplex PCR, and TCRdb's table has in-frame clones only and misses some. The data contain 1.5 million to 2.5 million clones, over 85% of them singletons. Sequencing was carried out using naive CD8+ T cells sorted from blood. The source of these receptors is a man aged 18 to 30 in good health. The CDR3 runs from the conserved cysteine through the conserved F or W. The D gene is left open where the match is weak. For some rows the clone size is stated as once, few or many, or as a class when expanded; others skip it.

D: -
V: TRBV28
J: TRBJ1-2
size: -
CDR3: CASSSWADNYGYTF
DNA: TGTGCCAGCAGTTCTTGGGCCGATAACTATGGCTACACCTTC

D: TRBD2
V: TRBV7-8
J: TRBJ2-4
size: -
CDR3: CASSLVIAGDKNIQYF
DNA: TGTGCCAGCAGCTTAGTAATAGCGGGCGATAAAAACATTCAGTACTTC

D: -
V: TRBV7-9
J: TRBJ2-1
size: -
CDR3: CASSDPGLSYNEQFF
DNA: TGTGCCAGCAGCGACCCGGGACTTTCCTACAATGAGCAGTTCTTC

D: -
V: TRBV7-9
J: TRBJ2-5
size: -
CDR3: CASSLVSGEETQYF
DNA: TGTGCCAGCAGCTTAGTTTCCGGCGAAGAGACCCAGTACTTC

D: -
V: TRBV14
J: TRBJ2-1
size: -
CDR3: CASSQGRGTYNEQFF
DNA: TGTGCCAGCAGCCAGGGCCGGGGGACCTACAATGAGCAGTTCTTC

D: -
V: TRBV28
J: TRBJ1-1
size: -
CDR3: CASSYSRGTEAFF
DNA: TGTGCCAGCAGTTACAGTAGGGGGACTGAAGCTTTCTTT

D: -
V: TRBV4-1
J: TRBJ1-5
size: -
CDR3: CASSQGGGLSNQPQHF
DNA: TGCGCCAGCAGCCAAGGTGGGGGCTTGAGCAATCAGCCCCAGCATTTT

D: -
V: TRBV4-1
J: TRBJ2-7
size: -
CDR3: CASSPDRLSYEQYF
DNA: TGCGCCAGCAGCCCCGACCGGCTCTCCTACGAGCAGTACTTC

D: TRBD1
V: TRBV11-3
J: TRBJ2-3
size: -
CDR3: CASSLGTGGDTQYF
DNA: TGTGCCAGCAGCCTCGGGACAGGGGGAGATACGCAGTATTTT

D: -
V: TRBV27
J: TRBJ2-3
size: -
CDR3: CASSYSLDSTDTQYF
DNA: TGTGCCAGCAGTTACTCCCTAGATAGCACAGATACGCAGTATTTT

D: -
V: TRBV18
J: TRBJ2-5
size: once
CDR3: CASKDAVLETQYF
DNA: TGTGCCAGCAAGGACGCCGTACTGGAGACCCAGTACTTC

D: TRBD1
V: TRBV2
J: TRBJ1-4
size: -
CDR3: CASSLRQGAPATNEKLFF
DNA: TGTGCCAGCAGCCTACGACAGGGGGCACCTGCAACTAATGAAAAACTGTTTTTT

D: -
V: TRBV5-1
J: TRBJ2-5
size: -
CDR3: CASSQFGGTQYF
DNA: TGCGCCAGCAGCCAATTTGGGGGGACCCAGTACTTC

D: -
V: TRBV30
J: TRBJ2-3
size: -
CDR3: CAWSVSAATDTQYF
DNA: TGTGCCTGGAGTGTCTCGGCTGCCACAGATACGCAGTATTTT

D: -
V: TRBV7-9
J: TRBJ1-1
size: -
CDR3: CASSLVVEAFF
DNA: TGTGCCAGCAGCTTAGTGGTTGAAGCTTTCTTT

D: TRBD1
V: TRBV7-9
J: TRBJ1-1
size: once
CDR3: CASSFPGQEGTEAFF
DNA: TGTGCCAGCAGCTTCCCCGGACAGGAAGGAACTGAAGCTTTCTTT

D: -
V: TRBV7-9
J: TRBJ1-2
size: -
CDR3: CASSPVTAPNYGYTF
DNA: TGTGCCAGCAGCCCGGTGACGGCTCCGAACTATGGCTACACCTTC

D: TRBD2
V: TRBV4-2
J: TRBJ2-3
size: -
CDR3: CASSQAPLIAGEPTDTQYF
DNA: TGTGCCAGCAGCCAAGCGCCCCTTATAGCGGGGGAGCCCACAGATACGCAGTATTTT

D: TRBD2
V: TRBV15
J: TRBJ2-1
size: -
CDR3: CATSREASGMYNEQFF
DNA: TGTGCCACCAGCAGAGAGGCTAGCGGGATGTACAATGAGCAGTTCTTC

D: -
V: TRBV14
J: TRBJ2-7
size: -
CDR3: CASSQVGNEQYF
DNA: TGTGCCAGCAGCCAGGTGGGGAACGAGCAGTACTTC

D: -
V: TRBV4-1
J: TRBJ2-7
size: -
CDR3: CASSPGREYEQYF
DNA: TGCGCCAGCAGCCCCGGAAGAGAATACGAGCAGTACTTC

D: TRBD1
V: TRBV28
J: TRBJ1-5
size: -
CDR3: CAIPGGGGDQPQHF
DNA: TGTGCCATACCAGGGGGGGGCGGAGATCAGCCCCAGCATTTT

D: -
V: TRBV5-1
J: TRBJ2-7
size: once
CDR3: CASSLGPAPSYEQYF
DNA: TGCGCCAGCAGCTTGGGGCCAGCTCCCTCCTACGAGCAGTACTTC

D: -
V: TRBV7-2
J: TRBJ2-2
size: -
CDR3: CASSHSTGLDTGELFF
DNA: TGTGCCAGCAGCCATTCTACAGGGTTGGACACCGGGGAGCTGTTTTTT

D: TRBD1
V: TRBV10-2
J: TRBJ1-5
size: -
CDR3: CASSESPGGGSNQPQHF
DNA: TGCGCCAGCAGTGAGTCCCCAGGGGGTGGGAGCAATCAGCCCCAGCATTTT

D: -
V: TRBV29-1
J: TRBJ2-7
size: -
CDR3: CSVENTYYEQYF
DNA: TGCAGCGTTGAGAACACGTACTACGAGCAGTACTTC

D: TRBD1
V: TRBV29-1
J: TRBJ1-1
size: -
CDR3: CSVPDRAGREF
DNA: TGCAGCGTTCCAGACAGGGCCGGCAGAGAGTTT

D: -
V: TRBV29-1
J: TRBJ2-7
size: -
CDR3: CSVDVVSERASYEQYF
DNA: TGCAGCGTTGACGTGGTCTCAGAGCGGGCCTCCTACGAGCAGTACTTC

D: -
V: TRBV7-9
J: TRBJ2-7
size: -
CDR3: CASSPTGTYEQYF
DNA: TGTGCCAGCAGCCCCACAGGGACCTACGAGCAGTACTTC

D: -
V: TRBV12-1
J: TRBJ2-3
size: -
CDR3: CASSVYRDTQYF
DNA: TGTGCCAGCAGCGTTTATAGAGATACGCAGTATTTT

D: -
V: TRBV10-3
J: TRBJ2-7
size: -
CDR3: CAISRLEAGESKPYEQYF
DNA: TGTGCCATCAGTCGTCTTGAGGCCGGGGAATCAAAGCCCTACGAGCAGTACTTC

D: -
V: TRBV9
J: TRBJ2-5
size: -
CDR3: CASSVGRVGQETQYF
DNA: TGTGCCAGCAGCGTAGGGCGGGTCGGGCAAGAGACCCAGTACTTC

D: -
V: TRBV4-3
J: TRBJ2-3
size: -
CDR3: CASSQGPSGTDTQYF
DNA: TGCGCCAGCAGCCAAGGACCGTCCGGTACAGATACGCAGTATTTT

D: TRBD2
V: TRBV2
J: TRBJ2-1
size: -
CDR3: CASSVAGEYNEQFF
DNA: TGTGCCAGCAGTGTAGCGGGGGAGTACAATGAGCAGTTCTTC

D: TRBD2
V: TRBV7-9
J: TRBJ2-1
size: -
CDR3: CASSLFPLAGRDEQFF
DNA: TGTGCCAGCAGCTTATTCCCCCTAGCGGGAAGGGATGAGCAGTTCTTC

D: -
V: TRBV28
J: TRBJ2-2
size: -
CDR3: CASSLGGAGELFF
DNA: TGTGCCAGCAGTTTGGGGGGCGCCGGGGAGCTGTTTTTT

D: -
V: TRBV4-3
J: TRBJ1-2
size: -
CDR3: CASSQGDLMNRYTF
DNA: TGCGCCAGCAGCCAAGGGGACCTGATGAACCGGTACACCTTC

D: -
V: TRBV29-1
J: TRBJ2-7
size: -
CDR3: CSVDGVASYEQYF
DNA: TGCAGCGTTGACGGGGTAGCGAGTTACGAGCAGTACTTC

D: -
V: TRBV2
J: TRBJ1-2
size: -
CDR3: CARGLVDRRGYTF
DNA: TGTGCCAGGGGTCTGGTGGACAGACGTGGCTACACCTTC

D: -
V: TRBV29-1
J: TRBJ2-2
size: -
CDR3: CSVEPDGGELFF
DNA: TGCAGCGTTGAACCTGACGGCGGGGAGCTGTTTTTT

D: -
V: TRBV9
J: TRBJ2-6
size: -
CDR3: CASSVGGTSGANVLTF
DNA: TGTGCCAGCAGCGTAGGTGGCACCTCTGGGGCCAACGTCCTGACTTTC

D: TRBD2
V: TRBV4-2
J: TRBJ2-5
size: -
CDR3: CASSPLAGGQETQYF
DNA: TGTGCCAGCAGCCCGCTAGCGGGGGGGCAGGAGACCCAGTACTTC

D: TRBD2
V: TRBV7-9
J: TRBJ2-7
size: few
CDR3: CASSGTSGDYEQYF
DNA: TGTGCCAGCAGCGGGACTAGCGGGGACTACGAGCAGTACTTC

D: -
V: TRBV7-9
J: TRBJ2-7
size: -
CDR3: CASSFTPSYEQYF
DNA: TGTGCCAGCAGCTTTACACCATCCTACGAGCAGTACTTC

D: -
V: TRBV28
J: TRBJ2-2
size: -
CDR3: CASSPPGTGELFF
DNA: TGTGCCAGCAGTCCTCCAGGCACCGGGGAGCTGTTTTTT

D: -
V: TRBV6-1
J: TRBJ1-6
size: -
CDR3: CASSILQFSPLHF
DNA: TGTGCCAGCAGCATACTTCAATTTTCACCCCTCCACTTT

D: -
V: TRBV7-9
J: TRBJ1-1
size: -
CDR3: CASRHPGAAMNTEAFF
DNA: TGTGCCAGCAGACACCCCGGGGCTGCCATGAACACTGAAGCTTTCTTT

D: TRBD1
V: TRBV5-1
J: TRBJ1-2
size: -
CDR3: CASSLETGDLDGYTF
DNA: TGCGCCAGCAGCTTGGAGACAGGGGATTTGGATGGCTACACCTTC

D: -
V: TRBV2
J: TRBJ2-5
size: -
CDR3: CASSDPGAGEETQYF
DNA: TGTGCCAGCAGTGACCCGGGGGCAGGAGAAGAGACCCAGTACTTC

D: -
V: TRBV2
J: TRBJ2-1
size: once
CDR3: CASTSSRGNNEQFF
DNA: TGTGCCAGCACGTCCTCACGGGGGAACAATGAGCAGTTCTTC